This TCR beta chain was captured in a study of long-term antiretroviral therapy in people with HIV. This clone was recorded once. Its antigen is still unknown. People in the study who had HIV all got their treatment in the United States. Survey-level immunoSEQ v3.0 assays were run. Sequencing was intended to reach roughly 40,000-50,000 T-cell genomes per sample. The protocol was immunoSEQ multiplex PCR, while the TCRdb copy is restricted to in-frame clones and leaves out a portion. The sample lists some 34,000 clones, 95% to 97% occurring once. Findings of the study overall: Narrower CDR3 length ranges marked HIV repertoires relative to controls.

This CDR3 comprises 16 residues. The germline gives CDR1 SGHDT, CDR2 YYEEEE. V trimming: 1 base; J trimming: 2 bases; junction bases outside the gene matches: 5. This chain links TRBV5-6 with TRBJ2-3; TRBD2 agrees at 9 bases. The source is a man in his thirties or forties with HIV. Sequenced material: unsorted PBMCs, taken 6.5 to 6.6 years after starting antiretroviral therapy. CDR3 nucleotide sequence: TGTGCCAGCAGCTTGATGACTAGCGGTTTCACAGATACGCAGTATTTT. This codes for CASSLMTSGFTDTQYF. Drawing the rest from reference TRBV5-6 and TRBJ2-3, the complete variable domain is DAGVTQSPTHLIKTRGQQVTLRCSPKSGHDTVSWYQQALGQGPQFIFQYYEEEERQRGNFPDRFSGHQFPNYSSELNVNALLLGDSALYLCASSLMTSGFTDTQYFGPGTRLTVL.